This T cell receptor (beta chain) is drawn from a study of blood T cells in healthy people across ages. Findings and limits, study-wide: TCR beta diversity per million T cells fell roughly linearly with age.

In germline, CDR1 is MNHEY, CDR2 SVGEGT. The CDR3 has 14 residues. V lost 5 bases and J 4 bases, leaving 12 bases between the germline ends. Combining a sample-barcoded 5' primer with a J-beta primer mix, a second PCR ran for roughly 7 to 12 cycles. Each cDNA molecule carried a tag from a template-switch adaptor that contained 12 random nucleotides. TCRdb recomputed calls from the 5' RACE reads with MiXCR, one row per CDR3 protein. The sample carries 800,000 or so distinct CDR3 sequences, 20% to 30% recorded once. Regarding this clonotype: Antigen: not known.

These data were also reused for a study on T cells of mothers and their children. That work states: In both related and unrelated pairs, TCR recombination output is shaped similarly by thymic selection. Not a single persistent microchimeric T cell clone was detected.

The rearrangement uses TRBV6-2 or TRBV6-3 and TRBJ1-5, with D hard to call. The TCR comes from a boy younger than 18 in good health. Material: blood. This CDR3 reads CASSKGLWNQPQHF. The CDR3 bases are TGTGCCAGCAGTAAGGGCCTATGGAATCAGCCCCAGCATTTT.